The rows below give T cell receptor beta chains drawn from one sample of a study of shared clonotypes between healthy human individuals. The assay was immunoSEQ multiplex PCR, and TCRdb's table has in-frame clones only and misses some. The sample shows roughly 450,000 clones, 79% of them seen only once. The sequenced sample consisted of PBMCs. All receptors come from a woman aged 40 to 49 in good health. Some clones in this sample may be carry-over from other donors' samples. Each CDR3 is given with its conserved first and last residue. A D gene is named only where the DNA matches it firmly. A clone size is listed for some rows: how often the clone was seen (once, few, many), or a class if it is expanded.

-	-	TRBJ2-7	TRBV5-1	TGCGCCAGCAGCTTGGCCCAGAGCGAGCAGTACTTC	CASSLAQSEQYF
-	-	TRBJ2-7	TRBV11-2	TGTGCCAGCAGCAGAACGGACCGCGGGTACGAGCAGTACTTC	CASSRTDRGYEQYF
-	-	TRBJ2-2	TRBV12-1	TGTGCCAGCAGCGGGGAGTACAGGGCCACCGGGGAGCTGTTTTTT	CASSGEYRATGELFF
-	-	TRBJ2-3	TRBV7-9	TGTGCCAGCAGCTATGTTCGATCAACTAGCACAGATACGCAGTATTTT	CASSYVRSTSTDTQYF
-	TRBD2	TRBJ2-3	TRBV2	TGTGCCAGCACCACGACTAGCGGGAGATTAGATACGCAGTATTTT	CASTTTSGRLDTQYF
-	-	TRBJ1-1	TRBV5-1	TGCGCCAGCAGGCCGGGCCTTCCGAACACTGAAGCTTTCTTT	CASRPGLPNTEAFF
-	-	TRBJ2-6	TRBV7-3	TGTGCCAGCAGCTTATCGCAGGGAAGGGACTCTGGGGCCAACGTCCTGACTTTC	CASSLSQGRDSGANVLTF
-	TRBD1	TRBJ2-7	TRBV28	TGTGCCACCCGGGACAGGGGCAAACTATACTCCTACGAGCAGTACTTC	CATRDRGKLYSYEQYF
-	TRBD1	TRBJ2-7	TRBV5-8	TGTGCCAGCAGCTTGACCCGACAGGGTGCCGAGCAGTACTTC	CASSLTRQGAEQYF
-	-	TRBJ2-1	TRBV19	TGTGCCAGTAGTATCCGCTCCGGACAGCCCTACAATGAGCAGTTCTTC	CASSIRSGQPYNEQFF
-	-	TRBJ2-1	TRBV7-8	TGTGCCAGCAGCTTAGCTAGCGACAATGAGCAGTTCTTC	CASSLASDNEQFF
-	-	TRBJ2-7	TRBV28	TGTGCCAGCAGCCCCCGGGGCCGGGACGAGCAGTACTTC	CASSPRGRDEQYF
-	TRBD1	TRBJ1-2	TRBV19	TGTGCCAGTAGTATGACCGGGACAGGCTGTGGCTACACCTTC	CASSMTGTGCGYTF
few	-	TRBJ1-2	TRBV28	TGTGCCAGCAGCTTGAGTGGGCCCCGGACGCCGGTTGGCTATGGCTACACCTTC	CASSLSGPRTPVGYGYTF
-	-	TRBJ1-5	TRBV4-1	TGCGCCAGCAGCCAAGGGAGGATCGTGGCAAATAGCAATCAGCCCCAGCATTTT	CASSQGRIVANSNQPQHF
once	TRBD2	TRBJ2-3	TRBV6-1	TGTGCCAGCACTAGAGTTAGCGGGGCAGATACGCAGTATTTT	CASTRVSGADTQYF